The 14 T cell receptor beta chains below all came from one sample that was sequenced in a study of TIL therapy for anti-PD-1-resistant metastatic lung cancer. Time point: pre-treatment sample, taken before nivolumab and TIL therapy. This was the immunoSEQ v3 assay. Measured with immunoSEQ multiplex PCR; TCRdb has only the in-frame clones, and not every one. The sample consists of approximately 15,000 clones, around 86% of them appearing once. Source: blood, taken at baseline. The receptors here all came from a person between 30 and 80 years old with non-small cell lung cancer.

The J gene is TRBJ2-1, the V gene TRBV19; D unresolved. Germline loops: CDR1 LNHDA, CDR2 SQIVND (reference sequence). The V gene lost 7 bases and the J gene lost 5 bases, with 18 bases spanning the gap. CDR3 length equals 15 residues. CDR3 loop: CASKRRWGGDNEQFF. CDR3 coding DNA: TGTGCCAGTAAACGGCGGTGGGGTGGGGACAATGAGCAGTTCTTC.

The rearrangement joins TRBV5-1 to TRBJ2-5; 8 bases map to TRBD2. The last part of the DNA fits TRBJ2-7 better; the J call may be wrong. Germline V lookup: CDR1 SGHRS, CDR2 YFSETQ. The CDR3 length is 17 residues. DNA of the CDR3: TGCGCCAGCAGCTTGGCCTATGACGCGGGGGGCCTATACGAGCAGTACTTC. Protein: CASSLAYDAGGLYEQYF.

This clone was seen once. The rearrangement joins TRBV7-2 to TRBJ2-3; 8 nucleotides align to TRBD2. CDR1 and CDR2 from the germline V gene are SGHTA and FQGNSA. The CDR3 is 15 amino acids. Trimming cost V 6 bases and J 5 bases; bases outside gene matches: 10. CDR3 sequence: CASSQTSASLDTQYF. In DNA form, the CDR3 reads TGTGCCAGCAGTCAGACTAGCGCGTCCCTAGATACGCAGTATTTT. The whole variable domain, filled in from reference TRBV7-2 and TRBJ2-3, reads GAGVSQSPSNKVTEKGKDVELRCDPISGHTALYWYRQSLGQGLEFLIYFQGNSAPDKSGLPSDRFSAERTGGSVSTLTIQRTQQEDSAVYLCASSQTSASLDTQYFGPGTRLTVL.

J is TRBJ2-2 and V is TRBV6-6; D is unresolved. V lost 0 bases to trimming and J lost 5 bases, with 7 bases between them. Germline V gene data show CDR1 as MNHNY and CDR2 as SVGAGI (reference sequence). This CDR3 contains 14 residues. This CDR3 is CASSYSLSTGELFF. CDR3 sequence (DNA): TGTGCCAGCAGTTACTCCCTTTCGACCGGGGAGCTGTTTTTT.

CDR3 loop: CALHRTENTGELFF. The CDR3 region has the DNA TGCGCCCTCCACCGGACAGAGAACACCGGGGAGCTGTTTTTT. The chain carries TRBV5-1 and TRBJ2-2; maybe TRBD1 (6 bases). CDR1 and CDR2 (germline): SGHRS, YFSETQ. The CDR3 contains 14 residues. Between the trimmed V and J ends, which lost 10 bases and 1 base, there was a span of 14 bases.

V gene TRBV5-1 combines with J gene TRBJ1-2, with 7 bases fitting TRBD1. The V gene end was trimmed by 3 bases and the J gene end by 12 bases; junction bases not matched to a gene: 11. CDR3 length: 13 residues. The germline CDR1 and CDR2 sequences are SGHRS and YFSETQ. In DNA, the CDR3 is TGCGCCAGCAGCTACGGGACAGACGGGGGCCACACCTTC. Protein: CASSYGTDGGHTF.

J is TRBJ1-1 and V is TRBV5-6; TRBD1 matches 8 bases. The CDR3 spans 16 residues. V shed 4 bases, J shed 4 bases, and the junction held 12 bases outside the gene matches. Germline CDR1 SGHDT, CDR2 YYEEEE. The CDR3 sequence is CASSHRTGSLGTEAFF. CDR3 sequence (DNA): TGTGCCAGCAGCCACCGGACAGGGAGTTTGGGCACTGAAGCTTTCTTT.

V is TRBV7-8 and J is TRBJ2-5; 7 nucleotides line up with TRBD1. CDR3 size: 14 residues. Germline CDR1 and CDR2: SGHVS and FQNEAQ. V gave up 8 bases and J gave up 5 bases; unmatched junction bases: 11. The CDR3 bases are TGTGCCAGCGCCTCAGACAGGGTGTTGGAGACCCAGTACTTC. Translating gives CASASDRVLETQYF.

The rearrangement joins TRBV27 to TRBJ1-4; D not certain. V lost 5 bases and J lost 1, with 20 bases in between. Germline CDR1 MNHEY, CDR2 SMNVEV (reference sequence). The CDR3 is made up of 18 amino acids. In nucleotides, the CDR3 is TGTGCCAGCAGTCCTATTATTTGGCCCGGCGAAACTAATGAAAAACTGTTTTTT. Protein sequence: CASSPIIWPGETNEKLFF.

The chain combines TRBV9 with TRBJ2-3, with a weak D call TRBD2 (6 bases). The V end lost 0 bases, the J end lost 5 bases, and 13 bases lay between the germline ends. The length of the CDR3 is 15 residues. Germline V gene sequence: CDR1 SGDLS, CDR2 YYNGEE. The CDR3 nucleotides read TGTGCCAGCAGCGTAGGGGACTTTACCCGAGATACGCAGTATTTT. It codes for CASSVGDFTRDTQYF.

The CDR3 DNA reads TGTGCCAGCAGTACCTCCCGGACAAGTCCCCTCCACTTT. Translated, it gives CASSTSRTSPLHF. The V gene is TRBV27, the J gene TRBJ1-6; possible D gene TRBD1, 5 bases. The length of the CDR3 is 13 residues. Germline V gene data show CDR1 as MNHEY and CDR2 as SMNVEV (reference sequence). Trimming removed 5 bases from V and 13 bases from J, with 15 bases in between.

As concerns this clone: The same CDR3 is also encoded by other DNA sequences in this sample. The chain combines TRBV6-1 with TRBJ2-7; weak D call: TRBD1 (6 bases). This CDR3 region has 15 residues. CDR1 and CDR2 (germline): MNHNS, SASEGT. Trimming took off 2 bases at V and 3 bases at J, with 14 bases between the two ends. Written as DNA, the CDR3 is TGTGCCAGCAGTGAATCGCCAGGGGCCTACTACGAGCAGTACTTC. Its protein is CASSESPGAYYEQYF.

The chain employs TRBV7-2 and TRBJ1-6; the D gene is possibly TRBD1 (6 bases). Germline V gene data show CDR1 as SGHTA and CDR2 as FQGNSA. The CDR3 sequence is 18 residues long. V was pared by 5 bases and J by 10 bases, with 27 bases between. In DNA form, the CDR3 reads TGTGCCAGCAGCCTCAGAACCACCTCCAGGGGTAGTGGGTCACCCCTCCACTTT. This gives the protein CASSLRTTSRGSGSPLHF. The complete variable domain, with remaining parts taken from reference TRBV7-2 and TRBJ1-6, reads GAGVSQSPSNKVTEKGKDVELRCDPISGHTALYWYRQSLGQGLEFLIYFQGNSAPDKSGLPSDRFSAERTGGSVSTLTIQRTQQEDSAVYLCASSLRTTSRGSGSPLHFGNGTRLTVT.

The genes are TRBV6-5 and TRBJ1-1; a weak D match, TRBD1 (5 bases). CDR1 is MNHEY, CDR2 SVGAGI, per germline. V was pared by 3 bases and J by 5 bases, with 10 bases between. The CDR3 spans 13 residues. CDR3 amino acids: CASSYEGVTEAFF. The DNA of the CDR3 is TGTGCCAGCAGTTATGAAGGGGTGACTGAAGCTTTCTTT.